Listed here are 11 T cell receptor beta chains from one sample, sequenced in a study of cytotoxic CD8 clonotypes in ibrutinib-treated CLL (dated by TCRdb to 2020 to 2023). The time point label on this specimen signifies: about a year on ibrutinib. Library creation used the immunoSEQ multiplex PCR assay. Imported from immuneACCESS, the table was reduced by TCRdb to in-frame sequences with V and J called. These copies leave out some clones; in studies compared against another copy, an unresolved V gene accounts for under half, and the cause of the remainder is not known. This sample has under 75,000 clones in its table, and over 60% of those were observed once. 43% of the sample is held by the ten biggest clonotypes. The sequenced sample was PBMCs, obtained after 12 months of ibrutinib treatment. The source is a human donor with chronic lymphocytic leukemia.

This clone was observed once. V usage is TRBV18 and J usage is TRBJ2-1; TRBD1 matches at 10 bases. CDR1 is KGHSH, CDR2 LQKENI, per germline. Trimming at V came to 2 bases and at J to 8 bases, leaving 6 bases not matched to a gene. This CDR3 spans 15 amino acids. CDR3 amino acids: CASSPIRDRGDEQFF. The CDR3 DNA sequence: TGTGCCAGCTCACCAATCCGGGACAGGGGAGATGAGCAGTTCTTC.

J is TRBJ1-2 and V is TRBV7-2, with a possible D match to TRBD1 (5 bases). The CDR3 loop spans 17 amino acids. Germline CDR1 reads SGHTA; CDR2 reads FQGNSA. The V and J ends lost 1 base and 2 bases respectively, with 17 bases between them. The chain's CDR3 is CASSLDSGQGGNYGYTF. The CDR3 coding sequence is TGTGCCAGCAGCTTAGACTCGGGGCAGGGAGGGAACTATGGCTACACCTTC. The full variable domain, completed using reference TRBV7-2 and TRBJ1-2, is GAGVSQSPSNKVTEKGKDVELRCDPISGHTALYWYRQSLGQGLEFLIYFQGNSAPDKSGLPSDRFSAERTGGSVSTLTIQRTQQEDSAVYLCASSLDSGQGGNYGYTFGSGTRLTVV.

The V and J genes are TRBV28 and TRBJ2-7; D is unclear. CDR1 is MDHEN and CDR2 is SYDVKM in the germline V gene. The germline V and J ends were trimmed by 6 bases and 1 base, with 16 bases remaining between them. The CDR3 runs to 15 residues. The CDR3 nucleotides are TGTGCCAGCAGCCCCCCCAGGCCGAATTCCTACGAGCAGTACTTC. Its translation: CASSPPRPNSYEQYF.

The V call is TRBV10-3, the J call TRBJ2-3; 13 positions match TRBD2. The CDR3 length is 18 residues. Germline V gene data show CDR1 as ENHRY and CDR2 as SYGVKD. Trimming cost V 3 bases and J 0 bases; bases outside gene matches: 6. The CDR3 DNA follows: TGTGCCATCAGTGACCCGGGACTAGCGGGGCCCAGCACAGATACGCAGTATTTT. Its protein is CAISDPGLAGPSTDTQYF.

CDR3 bases: TGTGCCAGCAGCAAGGCGGCAGTAGACACCGGGGAGCTGTTTTTT. Translating gives CASSKAAVDTGELFF. The chain couples TRBV7-9 to TRBJ2-2; D not certain. In germline, CDR1 is SEHNR, CDR2 FQNEAQ (reference sequence). The CDR3 loop spans 15 amino acids. V was shortened by 5 bases and J by 3 bases, with 13 bases between the two germline ends.

The chain has TRBV7-9 and TRBJ2-7; D unclear. Per germline, CDR1 SEHNR and CDR2 FQNEAQ (reference sequence). The CDR3 covers 13 residues. V was clipped by 0 bases and J by 3 bases, with 6 bases between them. CDR3 region: CASSLAGIYEQYF. In DNA, the CDR3 is TGTGCCAGCAGCTTAGCGGGGATCTACGAGCAGTACTTC.

For this clone: A far more abundant clone sits one base away, making this likely a read error. At the DNA level, this CDR3 is encoded by other sequences in the same sample as well. This chain uses TRBV14 with TRBJ2-3; weak D call: TRBD1 (5 bases). With 3 bases removed from V and 2 bases from J, the gap between germline ends came to 9 bases. The CDR3 runs 14 residues. In germline, CDR1 is SGHDN, CDR2 FVKESK. The chain's CDR3 is CASSQGRHTDTQYF. CDR3 nucleotide sequence: TGTGCCAGCAGCCAGGGGCGGCACACAGATACGCAGTATTTT.

The J gene is TRBJ1-1, the V gene TRBV5-1, with D maybe TRBD1 (6 bases). This CDR3 has 14 residues. Trimming removed 4 bases at V and 1 base at J, with 11 bases between. The germline CDR1 and CDR2 sequences are SGHRS and YFSETQ. CDR3 loop: CASSTEGQNTEAFF. CDR3 coding DNA: TGCGCCAGCAGCACGGAGGGACAGAACACTGAAGCTTTCTTT.

The V call is TRBV5-4, the J call TRBJ2-3, with D possibly TRBD1 on 5 matching bases. This CDR3 has 17 amino acids. Trimming shortened V by 4 bases and J by 2 bases, and 20 bases separated the two germline ends. Looked up from germline, CDR1 is SGHNT and CDR2 is YYREEE (reference sequence). The CDR3 DNA is TGTGCCAGCAGCCAAGCTGGGGCGGCAACTCCCACAGATACGCAGTATTTT. Its translation: CASSQAGAATPTDTQYF.

This clone was detected only a few times. The J gene is TRBJ2-2, the V gene TRBV7-9; no clear D. V was shortened by 3 bases and J by 8 bases, with 10 bases between the two germline ends. The germline gives CDR1 SEHNR, CDR2 FQNEAQ (reference sequence). The CDR3 spans 13 residues. CDR3 sequence reads: CASSFWTEGELFF. The CDR3 nucleotides are TGTGCCAGCAGCTTCTGGACGGAAGGGGAGCTGTTTTTT.

The CDR3 spells CATTQGVQNEQFF. DNA for the CDR3: TGTGCCACGACCCAGGGGGTACAGAATGAGCAGTTCTTC. The J gene is TRBJ2-1, the V gene TRBV15; 7 nucleotides align to TRBD1. V shed 9 bases, J shed 7 bases, and the junction held 9 bases outside the gene matches. Germline values: CDR1 LNHNV, CDR2 YYDKDF (reference sequence). The CDR3 is 13 residues long. The full variable domain, rest sourced from reference TRBV15 and TRBJ2-1, is DAMVIQNPRYQVTQFGKPVTLSCSQTLNHNVMYWYQQKSSQAPKLLFHYYDKDFNNEADTPDNFQSRRPNTSFCFLDIRSPGLGDTAMYLCATTQGVQNEQFFGPGTRLTVL.